A selection of T cell receptor beta chains follows, all from one sample in a study of blood T cell repertoires in COVID-19. The assay was immunoSEQ multiplex PCR, and TCRdb's table has in-frame clones only and misses some. In the table there are under 300,000 clones, approximately 86% of which are singletons. Sequenced input: peripheral blood. Every receptor here comes from a woman in her 70s with active or convalescent COVID-19. The CDR3 runs from the conserved cysteine through the conserved F or W. D genes are given only for firm matches. Only some rows state a clone size, as once, few, many or a class for expanded clones.

clone_size: .
d_call: TRBD1
j_call: TRBJ1-6
v_call: TRBV12-3/TRBV12-4
cdr3_aa: CATRQGAGLLHF
cdr3_nt: TGTGCCACTAGACAGGGGGCAGGACTCCTCCACTTT

clone_size: .
d_call: .
j_call: TRBJ1-2
v_call: TRBV6-2/TRBV6-3
cdr3_aa: CASSYSLSGSGGYTF
cdr3_nt: TGTGCCAGCAGTTACTCCCTGTCGGGGTCTGGTGGCTACACCTTC

clone_size: .
d_call: .
j_call: TRBJ1-2
v_call: TRBV27
cdr3_aa: CASSRGNYGYTF
cdr3_nt: TGTGCCAGCTCCCGAGGGAACTATGGCTACACCTTC

clone_size: .
d_call: .
j_call: TRBJ1-1
v_call: TRBV19
cdr3_aa: CASKRLDRTFINTEAFF
cdr3_nt: TGTGCCAGTAAACGATTAGACAGGACTTTCATCAACACTGAAGCTTTCTTT

clone_size: .
d_call: TRBD1
j_call: TRBJ1-1
v_call: TRBV4-1
cdr3_aa: CASSQVGQGADTEAFF
cdr3_nt: TGCGCCAGCAGCCAAGTAGGACAGGGGGCGGACACTGAAGCTTTCTTT

clone_size: .
d_call: .
j_call: TRBJ1-6
v_call: TRBV5-8
cdr3_aa: CASSLYPQGGNSPLHF
cdr3_nt: TGTGCCAGCAGCCTCTATCCACAGGGCGGTAATTCACCCCTCCACTTT

clone_size: .
d_call: .
j_call: TRBJ1-1
v_call: TRBV27
cdr3_aa: CASRPTVNTEAFF
cdr3_nt: TGTGCCAGCAGGCCGACAGTGAACACTGAAGCTTTCTTT

clone_size: once
d_call: .
j_call: TRBJ2-7
v_call: TRBV6-2/TRBV6-3
cdr3_aa: CASSYGPFNYEQYF
cdr3_nt: TGTGCCAGCAGTTACGGCCCCTTCAACTACGAGCAGTACTTC

clone_size: .
d_call: .
j_call: TRBJ1-3
v_call: TRBV5-6
cdr3_aa: CASSSARVSGNTIYF
cdr3_nt: TGTGCCAGCAGCTCCGCGAGGGTCTCTGGAAACACCATATATTTT

clone_size: once
d_call: TRBD1
j_call: TRBJ1-2
v_call: TRBV3-1/TRBV3-2
cdr3_aa: CASSQATGGYGYTF
cdr3_nt: TGTGCCAGCAGCCAGGCCACAGGGGGTTATGGCTACACCTTC

clone_size: .
d_call: TRBD2
j_call: TRBJ2-3
v_call: TRBV4-1
cdr3_aa: CASSRPLAADTQYF
cdr3_nt: TGCGCCAGCAGCCGCCCACTAGCGGCAGATACGCAGTATTTT

clone_size: .
d_call: .
j_call: TRBJ2-1
v_call: TRBV5-1
cdr3_aa: CASSLRGSYNEQFF
cdr3_nt: TGCGCCAGCAGCTTAAGGGGCTCCTACAATGAGCAGTTCTTC

clone_size: once
d_call: TRBD1
j_call: TRBJ2-2
v_call: TRBV4-2
cdr3_aa: CASSQAAIAGQGGTGELFF
cdr3_nt: TGTGCCAGCAGCCAAGCGGCCATTGCGGGACAGGGAGGGACCGGGGAGCTGTTTTTT

clone_size: .
d_call: .
j_call: TRBJ1-6
v_call: TRBV7-9
cdr3_aa: CASSLGGGPVSGNSPLHF
cdr3_nt: TGTGCCAGCAGCTTAGGGGGGGGACCGGTTTCGGGTAATTCACCCCTCCACTTT

clone_size: .
d_call: TRBD1
j_call: TRBJ2-5
v_call: TRBV5-4
cdr3_aa: CASSEKNRGIGETQYF
cdr3_nt: TGTGCCAGCAGCGAGAAGAACAGGGGAATCGGGGAGACCCAGTACTTC

clone_size: .
d_call: .
j_call: TRBJ1-1
v_call: TRBV12-3/TRBV12-4
cdr3_aa: CASSLEIWDTAFF
cdr3_nt: TGTGCCAGCAGTTTGGAAATTTGGGACACAGCTTTCTTT

clone_size: .
d_call: TRBD2
j_call: TRBJ2-3
v_call: TRBV18
cdr3_aa: CATPRGRLAGALPSTDTQYF
cdr3_nt: TGTGCCACCCCCAGAGGGCGGCTAGCGGGCGCCCTTCCGTCCACAGATACGCAGTATTTT

clone_size: .
d_call: .
j_call: TRBJ2-7
v_call: TRBV3-1/TRBV3-2
cdr3_aa: CASSQRGHTSHEQYF
cdr3_nt: TGTGCCAGCAGCCAAAGGGGTCACACGTCCCACGAGCAGTACTTC

clone_size: once
d_call: .
j_call: TRBJ2-7
v_call: TRBV6-6
cdr3_aa: CASSYSGGRRAYEQYF
cdr3_nt: TGTGCCAGCAGTTACTCGGGGGGACGACGAGCCTACGAGCAGTACTTC

clone_size: .
d_call: .
j_call: TRBJ2-6
v_call: TRBV18
cdr3_aa: CASSPQSGANVLTF
cdr3_nt: TGTGCCAGCTCACCCCAATCTGGGGCCAACGTCCTGACTTTC

clone_size: .
d_call: .
j_call: TRBJ2-3
v_call: TRBV7-2
cdr3_aa: CASSPVGAFADTQYF
cdr3_nt: TGTGCCAGCAGCCCTGTGGGGGCCTTTGCAGATACGCAGTATTTT

clone_size: .
d_call: TRBD2
j_call: TRBJ2-7
v_call: TRBV3-1/TRBV3-2
cdr3_aa: CASSQGTRTYEQYF
cdr3_nt: TGTGCCAGCAGCCAGGGGACTAGGACCTACGAGCAGTACTTC

clone_size: .
d_call: TRBD1
j_call: TRBJ1-5
v_call: TRBV4-1
cdr3_aa: CASSQDPGTVSSGPQHF
cdr3_nt: TGCGCCAGCAGCCAAGACCCCGGGACAGTTAGTTCAGGGCCCCAGCATTTT

clone_size: once
d_call: TRBD2
j_call: TRBJ2-5
v_call: TRBV5-6
cdr3_aa: CASSLRASGGPETQYF
cdr3_nt: TGTGCCAGCAGCTTAAGGGCTAGCGGGGGGCCGGAGACCCAGTACTTC

clone_size: .
d_call: .
j_call: TRBJ2-7
v_call: TRBV28
cdr3_aa: CASSISGRVYEQYF
cdr3_nt: TGTGCCAGCAGTATCTCGGGCAGGGTGTACGAGCAGTACTTC

clone_size: once
d_call: .
j_call: TRBJ2-6
v_call: TRBV21-1
cdr3_aa: CAKPHRASGANVLTF
cdr3_nt: TGTGCCAAACCTCACAGGGCCTCTGGGGCCAACGTCCTGACTTTC

clone_size: .
d_call: .
j_call: TRBJ2-7
v_call: TRBV11-2
cdr3_aa: CASSLDWSTSAYEQYF
cdr3_nt: TGTGCCAGCAGCTTAGATTGGTCAACCAGTGCCTACGAGCAGTACTTC

clone_size: .
d_call: .
j_call: TRBJ2-1
v_call: TRBV5-6
cdr3_aa: CASSLQRGGYNEQFF
cdr3_nt: TGTGCCAGCAGCTTGCAAAGGGGTGGGTACAATGAGCAGTTCTTC

clone_size: .
d_call: .
j_call: TRBJ1-6
v_call: TRBV5-1
cdr3_aa: CASHTGGSSYNSPLHF
cdr3_nt: TGCGCCAGCCACACTGGGGGGAGCTCCTATAATTCACCCCTCCACTTT

clone_size: .
d_call: .
j_call: TRBJ1-1
v_call: TRBV11-3
cdr3_aa: CASSLKLVIAEAFF
cdr3_nt: TGTGCCAGCAGCTTAAAGCTTGTTATAGCTGAAGCTTTCTTT

clone_size: once
d_call: .
j_call: TRBJ2-7
v_call: TRBV18
cdr3_aa: CASSPPGASYEQYF
cdr3_nt: TGTGCCAGCTCACCACCGGGGGCTTCCTACGAGCAGTACTTC

clone_size: .
d_call: .
j_call: TRBJ1-1
v_call: TRBV7-3
cdr3_aa: CASSFGNTEAFF
cdr3_nt: TGTGCCAGCAGCTTCGGGAACACTGAAGCTTTCTTT

clone_size: .
d_call: .
j_call: TRBJ1-6
v_call: TRBV27
cdr3_aa: CASSSGVAAYNSPLHF
cdr3_nt: TGTGCCAGCAGTTCGGGTGTCGCCGCCTATAATTCACCCCTCCACTTT

clone_size: .
d_call: TRBD2
j_call: TRBJ2-2
v_call: TRBV19
cdr3_aa: CASSIGTSGNTGELFF
cdr3_nt: TGTGCCAGTAGTATTGGGACTAGCGGGAACACCGGGGAGCTGTTTTTT

clone_size: .
d_call: TRBD1
j_call: TRBJ1-3
v_call: TRBV6-1
cdr3_aa: CASSLGQESGNTIYF
cdr3_nt: TGTGCCAGCAGTTTGGGACAGGAGAGTGGAAACACCATATATTTT

clone_size: .
d_call: .
j_call: TRBJ2-2
v_call: TRBV11-2
cdr3_aa: CAGSRRGTGELFF
cdr3_nt: TGTGCCGGAAGCCGCCGGGGCACCGGGGAGCTGTTTTTT

clone_size: .
d_call: TRBD2
j_call: TRBJ2-1
v_call: TRBV15
cdr3_aa: CATSRVERGGNEQFF
cdr3_nt: TGTGCCACCAGCAGAGTGGAGCGGGGGGGTAATGAGCAGTTCTTC

clone_size: .
d_call: .
j_call: TRBJ1-1
v_call: TRBV24-1
cdr3_aa: CATSETRGGGTEAFF
cdr3_nt: TGTGCCACCAGTGAGACCCGGGGCGGAGGGACTGAAGCTTTCTTT

clone_size: .
d_call: TRBD2
j_call: TRBJ2-1
v_call: TRBV18
cdr3_aa: CASSLGGSINEQFF
cdr3_nt: TGTGCCAGCTCCCTCGGGGGGAGCATCAATGAGCAGTTCTTC

clone_size: .
d_call: .
j_call: TRBJ2-1
v_call: TRBV7-8
cdr3_aa: CASSRRLVPNEQFF
cdr3_nt: TGTGCCAGCAGCCGCCGACTAGTCCCCAATGAGCAGTTCTTC

clone_size: .
d_call: .
j_call: TRBJ1-1
v_call: TRBV18
cdr3_aa: CASSPQGRAGEAFF
cdr3_nt: TGTGCCAGCTCACCCCAGGGTAGGGCTGGTGAAGCTTTCTTT

clone_size: .
d_call: .
j_call: TRBJ2-5
v_call: TRBV7-2
cdr3_aa: CASSLGGGQETQYF
cdr3_nt: TGTGCCAGCAGCTTAGGAGGGGGTCAGGAGACCCAGTACTTC

clone_size: .
d_call: TRBD2
j_call: TRBJ2-3
v_call: TRBV7-4
cdr3_aa: CASSQVAGVTQYF
cdr3_nt: TGTGCCAGCAGTCAGGTGGCGGGGGTTACGCAGTATTTT

clone_size: .
d_call: TRBD1
j_call: TRBJ1-1
v_call: TRBV19
cdr3_aa: CASSRDRGLTEAFF
cdr3_nt: TGTGCCAGTAGTAGGGACAGGGGGCTAACTGAAGCTTTCTTT

clone_size: few
d_call: .
j_call: TRBJ1-5
v_call: TRBV7-8
cdr3_aa: CASSLGDRNQPQHF
cdr3_nt: TGTGCCAGCAGCTTAGGAGACAGGAATCAGCCCCAGCATTTT

clone_size: .
d_call: TRBD1
j_call: TRBJ1-6
v_call: TRBV3-1/TRBV3-2
cdr3_aa: CASSPRQGRGNSPLHF
cdr3_nt: TGTGCCAGCAGCCCGAGACAGGGGAGAGGAAATTCACCCCTCCACTTT

clone_size: once
d_call: TRBD1
j_call: TRBJ1-2
v_call: TRBV25-1
cdr3_aa: CASSEPGGGYTF
cdr3_nt: TGTGCCAGCAGTGAACCAGGGGGAGGCTACACCTTC

clone_size: .
d_call: .
j_call: TRBJ1-5
v_call: TRBV21-1
cdr3_aa: CASSKRDSGNQPQHF
cdr3_nt: TGTGCCAGCAGCAAAAGAGACTCGGGGAATCAGCCCCAGCATTTT